These 19 T cell receptor beta chains originate from one sample sequenced in a study of T cells in Graves' hyperthyroidism and ophthalmopathy (dated by TCRdb to 2018 to 2020). Library preparation used multiplex PCR. Sequencing used an Illumina HiSeq 2000. TCR beta CDR3 regions were amplified from RNA transcripts. For the first round of RT-PCR on the TCR CDR3, the HTBI primer set was used together with the Qiagen OneStep RT-PCR kit. The public reads were run again by TCRdb, first through fastp at Q25 and then through MiXCR, and only productive beta chains were kept. Each CDR3 protein appears once, grouped with its most common genes and DNA. This sample gives approximately 690,000 distinct CDR3 sequences in total; more than 20% of them show up just once. The top ten hold more than 30% of the sample. The sequencing input was blood. The receptors here all came from a man aged 30-40 years with Graves' ophthalmopathy.

This clonotype was seen more than once but under ten times. This chain uses TRBV4-1 with TRBJ2-7; 14 bases line up with TRBD2. Germline V gives CDR1 MGHRA, CDR2 YSYEKL. The CDR3 is 16 amino acids. J was trimmed by 3 bases and V by 3 bases; bases with no gene match: 4. CDR3 residues: CASSQGTSGSFYEQYF. CDR3 bases: TGCGCCAGCAGCCAGGGGACTAGCGGGAGTTTCTACGAGCAGTACTTC.

This clonotype was counted many times. The genes are TRBV11-2 and TRBJ2-7, with D maybe TRBD2 (5 bases). Germline-derived CDR1 and CDR2 are SGHAT and FQNNGV. V was cut by 0 bases and J by 2 bases, with 8 bases left in between. The CDR3 covers 14 residues. CDR3 residues: CASSLDLEAYEQYF. CDR3 DNA sequence: TGTGCCAGCAGCTTAGATCTGGAGGCCTACGAGCAGTACTTC. Together with reference TRBV11-2 and TRBJ2-7, the CDR3 gives the full variable domain: EAGVAQSPRYKIIEKRQSVAFWCNPISGHATLYWYQQILGQGPKLLIQFQNNGVVDDSQLPKDRFSAERLKGVDSTLKIQPAKLEDSAVYLCASSLDLEAYEQYFGPGTRLTVT.

The gene calls are TRBV13 and TRBJ2-7; TRBD1 agrees at 11 bases. The germline V gene has CDR1 PRHDT and CDR2 FYEKMQ (reference sequence). The CDR3 extends over 17 amino acids. The V gene end was trimmed by 6 bases and the J gene end by 1 base; junction bases not matched to a gene: 11. CDR3 residues: CASSPKSGTGGSYEQYF. CDR3 coding DNA: TGTGCCAGCAGTCCGAAATCCGGGACAGGGGGTTCCTACGAGCAGTACTTC.

A remark on this clonotype: Relative to the germline gene, one junction end is altered; a read error may explain this. The chain recombines TRBV5-1 with TRBJ2-7; D is ambiguous. The CDR3 covers 11 residues. Looked up from germline, CDR1 is SGHRS and CDR2 is YFSETQ. CDR3 coding DNA: TGCGCCAGCAGAGATCTATACGTGCAGTACTTC. Translated, it gives CASRDLYVQYF.

A remark on this clonotype: A clone one base away is much larger, so this may be a read error. The chain is built from TRBV6-1 and TRBJ1-1; 7 bases are shared with TRBD1. Germline V CDR1 and CDR2: MNHNS, SASEGT. CDR3 length equals 17 residues. CDR3 protein: CASSERGQSIMNTGAFF. CDR3 nucleotides: TGTGCCAGCAGTGAGAGGGGACAGTCTATCATGAACACTGGAGCTTTCTTT.

V and J are TRBV2 and TRBJ2-7; perhaps TRBD1 as D (5 bases). V lost 1 base, J lost 2 bases, and 15 bases lay in between. The V gene's germline CDR1 is SNHLY and CDR2 FYNNEI. The CDR3 consists of 16 residues. The CDR3 bases are TGTGCCAGCAGTGAAGGTACAGGAAGGGTCGCCTACGAGCAGTACTTC. This gives the protein CASSEGTGRVAYEQYF.

This clonotype was seen a few times. The rearrangement links TRBV4-1 to TRBJ2-1; unclear D gene. Germline CDR1 is MGHRA and CDR2 is YSYEKL. V was clipped by 1 base and J by 2 bases, with 9 bases between them. This CDR3 has 15 amino acids. CDR3 loop: CASSQVENPYNEQFF. CDR3 nucleotide sequence: TGCGCCAGCAGCCAAGTTGAGAACCCCTACAATGAGCAGTTCTTC.

This clonotype was seen more than once but under ten times. The gene calls are TRBV5-1 and TRBJ2-5; 10 nucleotides agree with TRBD1. Trimming at V came to 0 bases and at J to 2 bases, leaving 10 bases not matched to a gene. This CDR3 comprises 18 residues. The germline gives CDR1 SGHRS, CDR2 YFSETQ. The DNA of the CDR3 is TGCGCCAGCAGCTTGGCCCTAGGGACAGGGGCGAAACAAGAGACCCAGTACTTC. Its translation is CASSLALGTGAKQETQYF.

This clonotype occurred once. DNA for the CDR3: TGCAGTGGGACGGACAGGGTCCGCGACATTCAGTACTTC. This sequence encodes CSGTDRVRDIQYF. The J gene is TRBJ2-4, the V gene TRBV20-1, with 8 bases identical to TRBD1. Per the germline V gene, CDR1 is DFQATT and CDR2 is SNEGSKA (reference sequence). The CDR3 loop spans 13 amino acids. J gave up 8 bases and V 7 bases, and 10 bases lay outside the gene matches.

The CDR3 loop is CASSPSSGRGLNEQFF. In DNA form, the CDR3 reads TGTGCCAGCAGCCCTTCGAGCGGGAGAGGGTTGAATGAGCAGTTCTTC. The J gene is TRBJ2-1, the V gene TRBV7-9, with TRBD2 identical over 8 bases. Germline CDR1 is SEHNR and CDR2 is FQNEAQ (reference sequence). The junction had 13 bases not matched to a gene; V was cut back by 5 bases and J by 7 bases. The CDR3 totals 16 residues.

The gene calls are TRBV29-1 and TRBJ1-5; a possible D gene is TRBD1 (5 bases). Looked up from germline, CDR1 is SQVTM and CDR2 is ANQGSEA. This CDR3 spans 13 amino acids. The V end was cut by 1 base, the J end by 5 bases, with 9 bases between. In DNA form, the CDR3 reads TGCAGCGTTGAAGCAGGAGGGGATCAGCCCCAGCATTTT. The encoded protein is CSVEAGGDQPQHF.

This clonotype came up many times. The CDR3 DNA follows: TGTGCCTGGAGTTATACAGGGGAGGTCGACGAGCAGTACTTC. Its protein is CAWSYTGEVDEQYF. This chain joins TRBV30 and TRBJ2-7; the D gene is possibly TRBD1 (7 bases). The CDR3 totals 14 residues. Germline V lookup: CDR1 GTSNPN, CDR2 SVGIG (reference sequence). Deletions cut 2 bases from V and 5 bases from J, with 16 bases between.

This clonotype was detected only a few times. The chain combines TRBV5-1 with TRBJ2-3; a possible D gene is TRBD2 (6 bases). Germline CDR1 SGHRS, CDR2 YFSETQ. Trimming pared 4 bases from V and 2 bases from J, leaving 14 bases between. The CDR3 contains 15 residues. The CDR3: CASSPWGDSTDTQYF. In nucleotides, the CDR3 is TGCGCCAGCAGCCCCTGGGGGGACTCCACAGATACGCAGTATTTT.

The V and J genes are TRBV9 and TRBJ2-5, with a weak D call TRBD2 (6 bases). This CDR3 spans 16 amino acids. Looked up from germline, CDR1 is SGDLS and CDR2 is YYNGEE. Trimming left V 4 bases short and J 2 bases short, with 18 bases between. The CDR3 is CASSMGSRGTQETQYF. CDR3 DNA sequence: TGTGCCAGCAGCATGGGTTCACGGGGGACTCAAGAGACCCAGTACTTC.

This clonotype was found many times. The chain couples TRBV7-3 to TRBJ2-2; possible D gene TRBD2, 5 bases. The germline V gene has CDR1 SGHTA and CDR2 FQGTGA. V gave up 2 bases and J gave up 0 bases, with 7 bases separating them. The CDR3 spans 15 residues. In DNA, the CDR3 is TGTGCCAGCAGCTTAGGAGCGGCGAACACCGGGGAGCTGTTTTTT. Its protein product is CASSLGAANTGELFF.

This clonotype has only a few counts. The chain recombines TRBV6-2 or TRBV6-3 with TRBJ1-2; the D gene is possibly TRBD1 (6 bases). CDR3 length: 16 amino acids. The V gene lost 3 bases and the J gene lost 4 bases, with 18 bases spanning the gap. Germline V gives CDR1 MNHEY, CDR2 SVGEGT. The CDR3 loop reads CASSYGTGGFGYGYTF. Written as DNA, the CDR3 is TGTGCCAGCAGTTATGGGACCGGGGGCTTTGGCTATGGCTACACCTTC.

This clonotype occurred a few times. The chain links TRBV7-8 to TRBJ2-1; 8 positions match TRBD1. This CDR3 is 16 amino acids long. Germline trimming cut 4 bases from V and 0 bases from J; bases unmatched to any gene: 5. The V gene's germline CDR1 is SGHVS and CDR2 FQNEAQ. For the CDR3, the DNA is TGTGCCAGCAGCTCTCCAGGGGGCCCCTCCTACAATGAGCAGTTCTTC. Translating it yields CASSSPGGPSYNEQFF.

This clonotype was detected a few times. The chain joins TRBV7-6 to TRBJ2-5; 7 bases fit TRBD2. This CDR3 is 16 amino acids long. CDR1 SGHVS and CDR2 FNYEAQ come from the germline V gene. The V gene end was trimmed by 5 bases and the J gene end by 3 bases; junction bases not matched to a gene: 12. The CDR3 reads CASSPPLGGGEETQYF. CDR3 in DNA: TGTGCCAGCAGCCCACCCCTGGGCGGGGGAGAAGAGACCCAGTACTTC.

CDR3 bases: TGCAGCGTTGAGGAGGGGCTGCCTGGGGCCAACGTCCTGACTTTC. This gives the protein CSVEEGLPGANVLTF. The V gene is TRBV29-1, the J gene TRBJ2-6, with D maybe TRBD2 (6 bases). Germline-derived CDR1 and CDR2 are SQVTM and ANQGSEA. V gave up 3 bases and J gave up 2 bases, with 11 bases separating them. The CDR3 has 15 residues. The full variable domain, in which reference TRBV29-1 and TRBJ2-6 provide the parts outside the CDR3, is SAVISQKPSRDICQRGTSLTIQCQVDSQVTMMFWYRQQPGQSLTLIATANQGSEATYESGFVIDKFPISRPNLTFSTLTVSNMSPEDSSIYLCSVEEGLPGANVLTFGAGSRLTVL.